This record looks at one T cell receptor (beta chain) sequence and its context. This table comes from immunoSEQ multiplex PCR, and its TCRdb copy is limited to in-frame clones, with some not included. The sample yields around 500,000 clones, more than 75% seen once. The sample belongs to a study of blood T cell repertoires in COVID-19. Study overall: From T cells, B-cell-depleted T cells, or PBMCs came the material, which was cDNA or gDNA.

What was sequenced was PBMCs or T cells enriched from blood (not recorded which). The TCR sequence derives from a woman between 40 and 55 years old who had recovered from COVID-19.

The chain's CDR3 is CASSLVGTEEETQYF. In DNA form, the CDR3 reads TGCGCCAGCAGCTTGGTTGGCACCGAAGAAGAGACCCAGTACTTC. J is TRBJ2-5 and V is TRBV5-1; D gene unclear. With 0 bases removed from V and 3 bases from J, the gap between germline ends came to 12 bases. Germline V CDR1 and CDR2: SGHRS, YFSETQ. The CDR3 is 15 amino acids.